This record covers a single T cell receptor (beta chain). The antigen is undetermined. CDR3 length: 15 residues. Germline V CDR1 and CDR2: MNHEY, SVGAGI. V was cut by 2 bases and J by 7 bases, with 14 bases left in between. Making the TCR beta libraries involved quantitative 5'-RACE with molecular barcodes. TCRdb passed the 5' RACE reads through MiXCR, listing each CDR3 protein once. The sample yields approximately 250,000 distinct CDR3 sequences, around 8% seen once. These data belong to a study of CD8 T cells in ankylosing spondylitis. General study findings and limits: A motif of 7 to 9 highly homologous TCR beta variants was seen as apparently characteristic of ankylosing spondylitis blood. Some motif variants were previously reported in reactive arthritis synovial fluid and blood. Within peripheral blood, clones linked to disease were CD8+ and relatively rare.

This receptor was taken from a female donor with ankylosing spondylitis or in good health (not recorded which). The sample consisted of blood, either unsorted or a sorted T cell fraction (not recorded which). V gene TRBV6-5 combines with J gene TRBJ1-4, with a tentative D call TRBD1 (5 bases). The CDR3 spells CASSYERGMFEKLFF. CDR3 nucleotide sequence: TGTGCCAGCAGTTACGAACGGGGGATGTTTGAAAAACTGTTTTTT.